This T cell receptor beta chain emerged from a study of blood T cells in healthy people across ages. Through a sample-barcoded 5' primer and a J-beta primer mix, a second PCR was run for roughly 6 to 12 cycles. TCRdb analysed the 5' RACE reads with MiXCR anew, one entry per CDR3 protein. The sample carries 650,000 to 700,000 distinct CDR3 sequences, roughly 32% recorded once. No fewer than 5.5 micrograms of total RNA were isolated from every sample. Germline V gene lookup returns CDR1 SGHVS and CDR2 FQNEAQ. The CDR3 has 18 residues. V lost 4 bases and J lost 3, with 22 bases in between. Study-level points and caveats: Long-lived donors carried more naive CD4+ cells and greater diversity than aged donors.

This clonotype occurred many times. Its antigen is still unknown. The source material was blood. The clonotype originates from a woman of 80 years or more in good health. V usage is TRBV7-8 and J usage is TRBJ1-5, with TRBD1 as a possible D gene (6 bases). DNA of the CDR3: TGTGCCAGCAGCTCCTTGGGGGGCAGAATAACCCTCAATCAGCCCCAGCATTTT. Protein: CASSSLGGRITLNQPQHF.